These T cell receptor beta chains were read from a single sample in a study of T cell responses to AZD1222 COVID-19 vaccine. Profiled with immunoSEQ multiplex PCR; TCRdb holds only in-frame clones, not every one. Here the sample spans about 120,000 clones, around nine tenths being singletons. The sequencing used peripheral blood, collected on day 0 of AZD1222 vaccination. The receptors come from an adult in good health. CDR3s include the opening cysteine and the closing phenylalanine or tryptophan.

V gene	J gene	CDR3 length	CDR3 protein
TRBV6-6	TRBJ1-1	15	CASSLPLTGGTEAFF
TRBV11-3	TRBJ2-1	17	CASSQSRVSSSYNEQFF
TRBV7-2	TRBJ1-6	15	CASSLAGDGGSPLHF
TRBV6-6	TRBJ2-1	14	CASSLFLGGNEQFF
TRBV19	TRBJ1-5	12	CASSPQDQPQHF
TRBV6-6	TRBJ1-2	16	CASTSGVGDRGYGYTF
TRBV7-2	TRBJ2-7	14	CASSLFSGSNEQYF
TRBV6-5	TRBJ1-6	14	CASSYSVGGTPLHF
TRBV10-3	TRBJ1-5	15	CAISESDSSNQPQHF
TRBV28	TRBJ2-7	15	CASSSGQGARYEQYF
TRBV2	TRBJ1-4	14	CASRSEDGNEKLFF
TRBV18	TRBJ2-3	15	CASSPPRGGTDTQYF
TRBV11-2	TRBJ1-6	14	CASSTQGYNSPLHF
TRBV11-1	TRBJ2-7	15	CASSSPSPAQGNLDF
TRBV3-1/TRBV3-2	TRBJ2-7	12	CASSQGPLEQYF
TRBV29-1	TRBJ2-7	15	CSVRRTGTFSYEQYF
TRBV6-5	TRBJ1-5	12	CATSGGDQPQHF
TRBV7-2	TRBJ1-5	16	CASSWGSRGSNQPQHF
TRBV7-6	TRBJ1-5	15	CASSLAAGNNQPQHF
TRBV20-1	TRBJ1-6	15	CSASTESSYNSPLHF
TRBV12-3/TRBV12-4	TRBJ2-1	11	CASTKDWEGVF
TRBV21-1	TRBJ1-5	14	CASRHREGNQPQHF
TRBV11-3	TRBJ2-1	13	CASSPSSVNEQFF
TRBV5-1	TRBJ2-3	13	CASKNLGTDTQYF
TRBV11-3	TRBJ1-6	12	CASSLHNSPLHF
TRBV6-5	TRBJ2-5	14	CASSKRDSEETQYF
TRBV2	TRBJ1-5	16	CASSLDIQGGNQPQHF
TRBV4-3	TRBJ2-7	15	CASSPPGQGGGEQYF
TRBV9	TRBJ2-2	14	CARSGGRGTGELFF
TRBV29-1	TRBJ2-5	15	CSGATGTGDWETQYF
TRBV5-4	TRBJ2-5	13	CASSLAGGETQYF
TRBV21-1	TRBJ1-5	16	CARITTRVGSNQPQHF
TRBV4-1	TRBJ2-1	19	CASSQDSDSGRRQDNEQFF
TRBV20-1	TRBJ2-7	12	CSASAGTNEQYF
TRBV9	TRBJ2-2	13	CASSSRNTGELFF
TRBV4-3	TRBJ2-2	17	CASSQDRGRANTGELFF
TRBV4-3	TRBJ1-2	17	CASSKTNTGRINYGYTF
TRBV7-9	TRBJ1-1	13	CASSLIEGTEAFF
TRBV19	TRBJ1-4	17	CASKPGGAGRPNEKLFF
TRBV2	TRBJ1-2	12	CARGEQGYGYTF
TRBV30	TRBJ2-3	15	CAWSRRDSNADTQYF
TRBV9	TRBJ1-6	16	CASSVGPAGGDSPLHF
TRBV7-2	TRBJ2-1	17	CASSFSPGLAVHNEQFF